This T cell receptor beta chain comes out of a study of blood T cell repertoires in COVID-19. The wider study: Spain, Italy and the United States supplied samples that represented acute and convalescent COVID-19.

Produced via immunoSEQ multiplex PCR; TCRdb's table is partial and in-frame only. The table has 200,000 to 300,000 clones, around nine tenths seen once; the top ten hold around 1.5%. Germline V CDR1 and CDR2: SQVTM, ANQGSEA. V lost 5 bases, J lost 8 bases, and 6 bases stayed unmatched. CDR3 length: 13 amino acids. Only one count was recorded for this clone. This TCR was recovered from a woman aged 60-75 years who had recovered from COVID-19. The chain uses TRBV29-1 and TRBJ1-4; 9 nucleotides match TRBD1. The sequencing sample was made of peripheral blood. The CDR3, as DNA: TGCAGCGTTCAACAGGGGGCCGGCGAAAAACTGTTTTTT. This sequence encodes CSVQQGAGEKLFF.